This T cell receptor beta chain appears in the sequencing data of a study of blood T cell repertoires in COVID-19. Overall study: Sites across the United States, Italy and Spain contributed samples from acute and convalescent COVID-19. The cDNA or gDNA used as material had been derived from T cells, B-cell-depleted T cells, or PBMCs.

As processed by the authors: Scientists estimated how many nucleated cells there were by amplifying reference gene primers. Repertoires were generated with immunoSEQ multiplex PCR, while TCRdb's copy carries only in-frame clones and drops some. V, J and clone size were drawn from that table, and D and trimming were deduced from the DNA. This sample has a few hundred thousand clones, with about 80% found just once. The sequence derives from an elderly man with acute or convalescent COVID-19. The sequenced sample consisted of peripheral blood.

CDR3 sequence: CASSPPGGRGQPQHF. The CDR3 coding sequence is TGTGCCAGCTCACCCCCAGGGGGCAGAGGTCAGCCCCAGCATTTT. The chain recombines TRBV18 with TRBJ1-5; TRBD1 matches at 8 bases. Per germline, CDR1 KGHSH and CDR2 LQKENI. With V trimmed by 3 bases and J by 6 bases, 7 bases remained unmatched. This CDR3 region has 15 residues.